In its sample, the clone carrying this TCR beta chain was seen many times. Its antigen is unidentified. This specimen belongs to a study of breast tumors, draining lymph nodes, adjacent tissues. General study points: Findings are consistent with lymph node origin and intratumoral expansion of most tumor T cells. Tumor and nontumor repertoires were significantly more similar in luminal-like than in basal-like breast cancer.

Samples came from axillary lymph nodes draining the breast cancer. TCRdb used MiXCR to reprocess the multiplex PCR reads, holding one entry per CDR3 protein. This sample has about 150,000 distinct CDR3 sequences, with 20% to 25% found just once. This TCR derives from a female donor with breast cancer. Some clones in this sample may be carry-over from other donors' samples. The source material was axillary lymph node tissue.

CDR3 coding DNA: TGTGCCAGCAGCCCGCTCGCGGGATCTGGGGCCAACGTCCTGACTTTC. Translation: CASSPLAGSGANVLTF. This chain joins TRBV5-6 and TRBJ2-6, with D maybe TRBD2 (6 bases). CDR1 is SGHDT and CDR2 is YYEEEE in the germline V gene. Trimming shortened V by 4 bases and J by 1 base, and 12 bases separated the two germline ends. The CDR3 totals 16 residues. The full variable domain, in which reference TRBV5-6 and TRBJ2-6 provide the parts outside the CDR3, is DAGVTQSPTHLIKTRGQQVTLRCSPKSGHDTVSWYQQALGQGPQFIFQYYEEEERQRGNFPDRFSGHQFPNYSSELNVNALLLGDSALYLCASSPLAGSGANVLTFGAGSRLTVL.